This T cell receptor (beta chain) originates from a study of radiation and T cells in renal cell carcinoma. Study-wide findings and caveats: No pretreatment tumor biopsies were available for baseline clonotypes.

As concerns this clone: Antigen specificity is unknown.

The assay was immunoSEQ multiplex PCR, and TCRdb's table has in-frame clones only and misses some. Among about 140,000 clones listed, 83% were seen once. This CDR3 spans 15 amino acids. Trimming cost V 5 bases and J 5 bases; bases outside gene matches: 6. Germline CDR1 and CDR2: SGHRS and YFSETQ. The time point is: baseline pretreatment blood. Treatment defined: 15 Gy SBRT to primary tumor, nephrectomy 4 weeks later. Clear cell pathology was present in this patient's renal cell carcinoma. This TCR was sampled from a woman aged 45 to 65 with renal cell carcinoma. The chain has TRBV5-1 and TRBJ2-5; 13 bases map to TRBD2. Here the sequenced sample was blood, taken from a patient whose treatment included radiotherapy and nephrectomy. The CDR3 sequence: CASSELAGGPETQYF. The CDR3 coding sequence is TGCGCCAGCAGTGAACTAGCGGGGGGGCCGGAGACCCAGTACTTC.